A selection of T cell receptor beta chains follows, all from one sample in a study of shared clonotypes between healthy human individuals. Profiling relied on immunoSEQ multiplex PCR, and the TCRdb table lists in-frame clones only, not all of them. The sample has about 2.4 million clones, over 85% seen once. Sample: naive CD4+ T cells sorted from blood. Receptors originate from a man aged 18 to 29 in good health. The conserved cysteine and the conserved F or W are not part of the CDR3 here.

CDR3: ASSGGQVVGQPQH; V: TRBV6-1; length: 13
CDR3: ASSFQGGQETQY; V: TRBV19; length: 12
CDR3: ASTLRGGYNEQF; V: TRBV7-2; length: 12
CDR3: ASRPTGIYGNTIY; V: TRBV6-5; length: 13
CDR3: AWARTSGSTDTQY; V: TRBV30; length: 13
CDR3: ASSLQGALHGYT; V: TRBV28; length: 12
CDR3: ASSPDGGNQPQH; V: TRBV5-1; length: 12
CDR3: ASSLGTGVDEQY; V: TRBV5-1; length: 12
CDR3: ASSLASGRRQETQY; V: TRBV5-1; length: 14
CDR3: ASSPRGMRDTEAF; V: TRBV19; length: 13
CDR3: ASSLAVSGVSGNTIY; V: TRBV5-4; length: 15
CDR3: ASSRQRTGELF; V: TRBV18; length: 11
CDR3: ASSEGGTVGSYEQY; V: TRBV10-1; length: 14
CDR3: ASSQRDKFEQY; V: TRBV23-1; length: 11
CDR3: ASSSVGSATDTQY; V: TRBV5-1; length: 13
CDR3: ASSLGSSGRFQETQY; V: TRBV5-1; length: 15
CDR3: ASSAVGGQEKLF; V: TRBV19; length: 12
CDR3: ASSSNPSKMSSGNTIY; V: TRBV7-9; length: 16
CDR3: AWSRSLYPYEQY; V: TRBV30; length: 12
CDR3: ASTRGTDTEAF; V: TRBV6-5; length: 11
CDR3: ASREQGSGNTIY; V: TRBV6-1; length: 12
CDR3: ASSFWGQVINYGYT; V: TRBV28; length: 14
CDR3: ASSVESNTIY; V: TRBV9; length: 10
CDR3: ASSLVGYSDTQY; V: TRBV5-6; length: 12
CDR3: ASSLSFRAEQY; V: TRBV7-2; length: 11
CDR3: ASSYRVSYEQY; V: TRBV6-5; length: 11
CDR3: ASSLPGLAGAYNEQF; V: TRBV7-9; length: 15
CDR3: ASSDLRLRDSGANVLT; V: TRBV2; length: 16
CDR3: ASSQVPGYNEQF; V: TRBV4-1; length: 12
CDR3: ASTPRQGNQPQH; V: TRBV19; length: 12
CDR3: ASSLRGGNEKLF; V: TRBV7-2; length: 12
CDR3: ASSLGLASVTQY; V: TRBV7-6; length: 12
CDR3: AWNPFGLAGEHEQF; V: TRBV30; length: 14
CDR3: AWSKGGGLYEQY; V: TRBV30; length: 12
CDR3: ASSLAPYEQY; V: TRBV7-9; length: 10
CDR3: ATKGQSSYNSPLH; V: TRBV28; length: 13
CDR3: ASSPGTGGGANTGELF; V: TRBV11-3; length: 16
CDR3: ASSKTTGPYEQY; V: TRBV7-2; length: 12
CDR3: ASSLVWTGLGEQY; V: TRBV5-6; length: 13
CDR3: ASSLEASGIGGKNIQY; V: TRBV27; length: 16
CDR3: ASSLSGTGGSRD; V: TRBV11-2; length: 12
CDR3: ASSFSGPTPPQPQH; V: TRBV7-9; length: 14
CDR3: ASSVAQASGNTGELF; V: TRBV9; length: 15
CDR3: ASSLAQGPGNTIY; V: TRBV5-1; length: 13
CDR3: ASSWSGGADSPLH; V: TRBV7-9; length: 13
CDR3: ASSPSRDLTYEQY; V: TRBV18; length: 13
CDR3: ASRIQGEQY; V: TRBV6-6; length: 9
CDR3: ASSLTGGREKLF; V: TRBV2; length: 12
CDR3: SVRLAEYTQY; V: TRBV29-1; length: 10
CDR3: ASSPRQGRTGELF; V: TRBV12-1; length: 13
CDR3: ASSLRGNQPQH; V: TRBV5-1; length: 11
CDR3: ASSRQGKNSPLH; V: TRBV7-8; length: 12
CDR3: ASSLPGQGGETQY; V: TRBV5-1; length: 13
CDR3: ASSLVAGGLGTGELF; V: TRBV7-2; length: 15
CDR3: ASSEASSGNTIY; V: TRBV6-1; length: 12
CDR3: ASSIGTGVTDTQY; V: TRBV19; length: 13
CDR3: ASRGQNEQF; V: TRBV5-1; length: 9